The clone carrying this TCR beta chain was found once. Its antigen is unidentified. PBMCs, the starting material, were the source of sorted CD4+ and CD8+ T cells. cDNA prepared by RNA extraction and subsequent reverse transcription served as the template for sequencing. The method was immunoSEQ multiplex PCR; TCRdb's version includes in-frame clones alone and lacks a portion of them. The sample lists about 130,000 clones, about 49% seen once, with about 17% in the top ten. This CDR3 region has 13 residues. Germline V CDR1 and CDR2: SQVTM, ANQGSEA. The V end was cut by 7 bases, the J end by 2 bases, with 15 bases between. The sample originates from a study of CD8+ T cells in alopecia areata. Study-level results: Across lesional scalp, and particularly alopecia totalis/universalis, clonality surpassed that of normal scalp.

The V and J genes are TRBV29-1 and TRBJ2-7; D unclear. The starting material was CD8+ T cells sorted from blood, obtained at week 0. The origin of this receptor is a human donor with alopecia areata. The CDR3 DNA reads as TGCAGCGCCGAGTCCAGCAGCCCCTACGAGCAGTACTTC. This translates into CSAESSSPYEQYF.